The text below deals with one T cell receptor (beta chain). There is no known antigen for this receptor. Base qualities are not provided; no much larger clone lies one nucleotide away. V is reduced by 5 bases and J by 7 bases, leaving a spacing of 20 bases between them. CDR1 SGHTA and CDR2 FQGNSA were looked up in the germline V gene. The CDR3, from cysteine to phenylalanine, totals 15 residues. The entry retains the CDR3 DNA only, 45 bases that are in frame from base 1. The library was obtained by the immunoSEQ multiplex PCR assay. The multiplex PCR relied on a mix of 60 forward primers for TCR Vbeta segments and 13 reverse primers for TCR Jbeta segments. A multiplex PCR assay on genomic DNA amplified the CDR3 region of rearranged TCR beta genes. Amplified TCR beta libraries were sequenced as 87-base-pair reads on the Illumina HiSeq System. The study's processing was this. A later analysis counted 75 million to 100 million unique TCR beta chains across the 670 or so repertoires, and 9.5 million to 11 million of these chains were shared by at least two donors. To remove PCR and sequencing errors, raw reads were error-corrected and collapsed into unique sequences using a nearest-neighbor algorithm that merged closely related sequences. V, D and J gene segments were assigned by aligning CDR3 sequences to IMGT reference sequences. For a sequence to be retained, a match of at least six nucleotides to both a V gene segment and a J gene segment was required. A rearrangement counted as productive if the CDR3 had no stop codons and remained in frame with V and J, and every other rearrangement counted as non-productive. Following IMGT convention, CDR3 was defined as the stretch from the second conserved V-encoded cysteine up to the conserved J-encoded phenylalanine. In an earlier analysis of just under 600 of the donors, sequences lacking an unambiguous match to a single V gene segment were excluded. In an earlier analysis of approximately 560 of the donors, a V segment was called functional when productive rearrangements were above 56.7%, and segregating when the standard deviation between donors exceeded 5%. A statistical classification framework was developed to diagnose cytomegalovirus status using the catalog of TCR beta chain sequences. A later analysis assigned V and J genes by comparing TCR nucleotide sequences with IMGT/GENE-DB human TR gene sequences. Using the TCRdist pipeline, a later analysis assigned CDR3 sequences along with most-parsimonious VDJ recombination scenarios. In a later analysis, each TCR beta chain was defined by its CDR3 amino acid sequence together with its V-gene family, and reads without a unique V-gene family were excluded. In a later analysis, several hundred highly shared, low-generation-probability nucleotide sequences were removed to address suspected cross-contamination and a sequencing artifact. In a later analysis, a clonal expansion index for each public chain was calculated from normalized within-repertoire ranks of inferred template counts. In a later analysis, generation probabilities were computed using a VDJ recombination model fitted to out-of-frame rearrangements, and the results were checked against IGoR. In a later analysis, TCR-TCR, TCR-HLA and TCR-CMV co-occurrence was scored with hypergeometric tests, and a repertoire-size bias correction was applied to TCR pairs. A later analysis estimated false discovery rates by permuting HLA or CMV assignments 20 times. In a later analysis, co-occurring TCRs were grouped using DBSCAN, with TCRdist sequence similarity added in when clustering inside HLA-allele-positive subsets. Repertoires with fewer than 30,000 or more than 120,000 public chains, plus five repertoires with anomalous nucleotide sharing, were excluded from co-occurrence clustering. Held by TCRdb, this immuneACCESS table contains in-frame sequences only and omits some clones. Under half of the omission traces to an unresolved V gene where checked; the cause of the rest is unknown. The D gene and trimming were derived from the DNA, and the V and J assignments and clone size from that table. The sample table shows around 280,000 clones, and 85% to 90% are seen once. Approximately 2.2% of the sample lies in the top ten.

The cohort comprised several hundred healthy bone marrow donors. At the time of sampling, every cohort member was nominally healthy, though immune exposures that went unrecorded were likely present. The donor was CMV seronegative and was included in the group of about 350 seronegative cohort members. A peripheral blood sample was provided by each donor, and peripheral blood mononuclear cells were used for TCR beta sequencing. Genomic DNA extraction from the blood cell samples was performed with the Qiagen DNeasy Blood Extraction Kit. The sample comes from a study of cytomegalovirus exposure and HLA in healthy donors (dated by TCRdb to the late 2010s). Study-level background: An earlier analysis of around 600 of the donors reported more than 250 Gb of sequence data and 100 million to 130 million unique TCR beta sequences from around 200 million T cells. An early release that covered approximately 600 HLA-typed donors contained about 290 gigabases of sequencing data and about 93 million unique TCR sequences. Among the roughly 400 genotyped donors, more than 70% belonged to the genetic ancestry cluster associated with self-reported Caucasian donors. The study aimed to test whether signatures of past pathogen exposure could be identified by cataloging public T cell receptors. Using immunosequencing, the study profiled T cell repertoires from about 620 subjects and related those repertoires to cytomegalovirus serostatus. A separate validation cohort of approximately 120 different subjects was used in addition to the approximately 610-subject first cohort. To predict cytomegalovirus infection status, the study brought together high-throughput TCR immunosequencing, statistical association of individual TCRs with disease status, and machine learning. A later analysis re-examined previously published TCR beta repertoires from 610 or so donors and added high-resolution HLA genotyping to investigate patterns of TCR occurrence. Rather than using new phenotypic data, the later analysis identified candidate immune exposures from TCR beta sequences and from how often those sequences occurred across donors. An earlier analysis of some 500 of the donors used high-throughput TCR beta sequencing to judge whether each TCR beta V gene segment behaved as functional or pseudogenic. Alongside the repertoire data, information on donor age, sex, ethnicity and CMV serostatus was compiled. A later genetic analysis used genome-wide SNP genotypes for about three fifths of the 666 donors, treating that subset as a discovery cohort. Every discovery cohort repertoire had been produced on one sequencing platform. Class I and class II HLA loci were covered by the typing at four-digit resolution. The number of donors typed differed by locus, with 629-630 for A, B, C, DRB1 and DQB1, around 520 for DQA1, 600 to 610 for DPA1, and about 450 for DPB1. Roughly five DR-DQ haplotypes were handled as single units for association and clustering because linkage in the cohort was strong. Among 300 to 450 genotyped donors of the cohort, an average of around 240,000 unique TCR beta nucleotide sequences were sequenced per donor, roughly 20% of them non-productive.

General findings and caveats noted by the study authors: Correlated functional status among segregating V segments might reflect linkage disequilibrium, but an unknown experimental factor could not be ruled out. The study listed approximately 160 TCR beta chains as associated with cytomegalovirus. The presence/absence analyses assumed that sequencing depth was roughly uniform across donors, and that assumption may not be true. Strong co-occurrence of HLA alleles, especially DR and DQ, made assigning TCR associations to individual alleles difficult. A further reported finding was that TCR beta sequences accurately predicted the HLA-A and HLA-B alleles for most subjects in the first cohort. In vitro tests confirmed that a few of the cytomegalovirus-associated TCR beta chains recognize cytomegalovirus antigens. A later analysis found that most CMV-associated TCR beta chains appeared HLA-restricted, with HLA associations seemingly driven largely by CMV exposure. According to the authors, the approach could potentially be generalized to other disease states and immunological phenotypes. A later analysis found that TCR association rates varied across HLA loci, with DRB1 alleles showing the most associated TCRs and HLA-C alleles the fewest. A later analysis associated some 17,000 TCR beta sequences with specific HLA alleles at a false discovery rate of 0.05. In this cohort, only TCR beta chains were sequenced, and detectable features were limited by the absence of alpha or paired-chain data. Some IMGT-functional V segments, including TRBV6-2 and TRBV6-3, could not be distinguished by the 87-base-pair reads and were therefore excluded. The classifier was reported to diagnose cytomegalovirus status with high specificity and sensitivity in both the original and validation cohorts. Across donors, most TCR sequences were observed very rarely, whereas some public TCRs were present in many individuals. A later analysis reported that several top co-occurrence clusters appeared linked to parvovirus B19, influenza, CMV and Epstein-Barr virus. A later genetic analysis reported fewer N-insertions in productive TCRs among donors in an Asian-associated ancestry cluster than the roughly 700-donor mean. Compared with equally common non-associated chains, HLA-associated TCR beta chains in a later analysis were more clonally expanded and had lower generation probabilities. Broadly in line with IMGT annotations, most TCR beta V segments showed up in productive rearrangements about 90% or about 30% of the time in an earlier analysis of under 700 of the donors. CMV serostatus was the only immune exposure information available for the cohort. A cluster of highly shared sequence variants was judged likely to represent a technical artifact of the sequencing pipeline. Because counts were too low, roughly 17 rarely observed V segments, including chromosome 9 orphons, were left out of the earlier analysis of about 620 of the donors. A later genetic analysis associated a missense DCLRE1C variant with V-gene and J-gene trimming of TCR beta chains, and an independent cohort replicated the association. Because HLA typing was missing for some donors at each locus, association tests included only the typed subset.

Specimen: PBMCs. The origin of this receptor is a woman aged 18 to 35 in good health and CMV-seronegative. The chain is assembled from TRBV7-2 and TRBJ1-2; TRBD1 could be the D gene, as 6 bases match. The CDR3 region has the sequence CASSPTLDSRFGYTF. DNA sequence: TGTGCCAGCAGCCCTACCCTGGACAGCCGCTTTGGCTACACCTTC. When the CDR3 is completed using the reference TRBV7-2 and TRBJ1-2 genes on either side, the full variable domain is GAGVSQSPSNKVTEKGKDVELRCDPISGHTALYWYRQSLGQGLEFLIYFQGNSAPDKSGLPSDRFSAERTGGSVSTLTIQRTQQEDSAVYLCASSPTLDSRFGYTFGSGTRLTVV.